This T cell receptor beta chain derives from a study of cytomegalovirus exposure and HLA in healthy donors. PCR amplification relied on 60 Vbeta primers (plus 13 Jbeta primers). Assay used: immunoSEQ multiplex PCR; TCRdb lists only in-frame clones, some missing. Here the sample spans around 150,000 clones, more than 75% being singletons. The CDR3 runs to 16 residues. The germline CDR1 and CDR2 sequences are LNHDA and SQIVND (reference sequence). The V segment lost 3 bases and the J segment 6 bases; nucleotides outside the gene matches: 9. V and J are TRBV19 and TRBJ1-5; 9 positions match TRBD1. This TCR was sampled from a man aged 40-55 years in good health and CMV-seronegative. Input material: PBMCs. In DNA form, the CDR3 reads TGTGCCAGTAGTATCCCGGACAGGGGTGGATTTCAGCCCCAGCATTTT. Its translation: CASSIPDRGGFQPQHF.